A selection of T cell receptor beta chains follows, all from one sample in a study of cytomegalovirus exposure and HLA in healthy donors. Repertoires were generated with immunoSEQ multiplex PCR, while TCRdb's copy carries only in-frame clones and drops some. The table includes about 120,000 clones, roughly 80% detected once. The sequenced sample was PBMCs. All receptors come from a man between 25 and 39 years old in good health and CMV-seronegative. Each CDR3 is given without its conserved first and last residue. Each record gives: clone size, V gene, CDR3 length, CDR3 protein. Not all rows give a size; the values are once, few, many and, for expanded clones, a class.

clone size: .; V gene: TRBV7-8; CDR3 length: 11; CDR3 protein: ASSLGQNYEQY
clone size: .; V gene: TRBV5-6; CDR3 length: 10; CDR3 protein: ASNTGGYGYT
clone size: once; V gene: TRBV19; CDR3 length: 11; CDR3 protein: ASKGQEPYEQY
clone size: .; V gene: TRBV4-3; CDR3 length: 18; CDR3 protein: ASSPRGQPGLAGGLNSQY
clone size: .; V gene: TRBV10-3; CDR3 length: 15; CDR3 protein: AISESGRAGGSYEQY
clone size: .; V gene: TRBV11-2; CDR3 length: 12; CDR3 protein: ASSLVGGNQPQH
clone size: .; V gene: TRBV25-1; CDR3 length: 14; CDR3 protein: ASSPPTSGGSKTQY
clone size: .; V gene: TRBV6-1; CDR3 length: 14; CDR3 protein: ASSEAFRGESRGYT
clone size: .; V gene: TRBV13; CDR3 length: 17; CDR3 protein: ASSLGERGGPYGTDTQY
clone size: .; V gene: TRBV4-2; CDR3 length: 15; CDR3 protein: ASSRQAGTGLSYEQY
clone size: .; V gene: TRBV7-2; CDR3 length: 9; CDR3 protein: ASSLVSEQY
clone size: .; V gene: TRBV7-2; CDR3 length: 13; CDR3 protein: ASSFLAGLADTQY
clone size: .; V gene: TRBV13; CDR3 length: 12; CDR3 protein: ASSLARGEATQY
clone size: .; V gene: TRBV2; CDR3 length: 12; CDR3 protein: ASSEPLTGAEQY
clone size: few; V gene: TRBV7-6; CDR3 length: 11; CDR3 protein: ASSPAPGGSLF
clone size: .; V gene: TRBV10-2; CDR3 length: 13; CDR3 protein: ASLDRTSNADTQY
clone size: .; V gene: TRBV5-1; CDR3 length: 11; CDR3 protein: ASSEPGSEKLF
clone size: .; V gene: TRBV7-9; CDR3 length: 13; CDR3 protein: ASSLTSGEYNEQF
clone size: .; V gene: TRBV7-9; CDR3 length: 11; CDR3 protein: ASSLAGRSGQY
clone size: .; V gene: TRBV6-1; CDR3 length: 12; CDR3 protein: ASRGTGGTDTQY
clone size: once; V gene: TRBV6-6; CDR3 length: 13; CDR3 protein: ASSYLQGPTYGYT
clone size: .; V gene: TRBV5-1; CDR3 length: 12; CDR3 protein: ASSPGQGRETQY
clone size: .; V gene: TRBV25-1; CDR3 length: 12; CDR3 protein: ASSERTANQPQH
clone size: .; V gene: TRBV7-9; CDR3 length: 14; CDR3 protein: ASSLARTSGNNEQF
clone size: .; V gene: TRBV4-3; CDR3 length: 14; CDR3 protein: ASSQDRTGVTYEQY
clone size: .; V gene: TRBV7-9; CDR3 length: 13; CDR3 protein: ASSLGEGALGPQH
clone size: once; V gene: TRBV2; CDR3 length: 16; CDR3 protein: ARRRRASGGVWAGELF
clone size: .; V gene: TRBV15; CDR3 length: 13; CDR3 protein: ATSRDLGAITEAF